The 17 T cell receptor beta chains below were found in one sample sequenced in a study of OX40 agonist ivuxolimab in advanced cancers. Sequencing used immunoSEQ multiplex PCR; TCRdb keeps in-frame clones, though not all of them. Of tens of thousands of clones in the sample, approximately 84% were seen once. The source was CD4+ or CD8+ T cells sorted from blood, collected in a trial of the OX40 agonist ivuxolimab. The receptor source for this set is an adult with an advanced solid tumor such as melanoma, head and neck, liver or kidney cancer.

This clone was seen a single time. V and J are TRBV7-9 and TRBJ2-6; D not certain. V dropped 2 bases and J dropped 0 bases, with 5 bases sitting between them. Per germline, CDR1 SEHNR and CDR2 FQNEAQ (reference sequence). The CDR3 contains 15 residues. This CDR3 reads CASSLYSSGANVLTF. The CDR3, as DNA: TGTGCCAGCAGCTTATATTCCTCTGGGGCCAACGTCCTGACTTTC.

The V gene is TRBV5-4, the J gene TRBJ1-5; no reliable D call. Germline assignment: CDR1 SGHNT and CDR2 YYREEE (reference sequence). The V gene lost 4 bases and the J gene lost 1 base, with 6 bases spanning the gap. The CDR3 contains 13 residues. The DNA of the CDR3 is TGTGCCAGCAGCGTGGACAGCAATCAGCCCCAGCATTTT. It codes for CASSVDSNQPQHF.

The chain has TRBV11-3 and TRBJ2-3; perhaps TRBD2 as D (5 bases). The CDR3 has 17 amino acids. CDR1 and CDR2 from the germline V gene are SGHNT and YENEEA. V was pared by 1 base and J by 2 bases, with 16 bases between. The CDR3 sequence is CASSLGKWGAHTDTQYF. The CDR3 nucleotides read TGTGCCAGCAGCTTAGGAAAGTGGGGAGCCCACACAGATACGCAGTATTTT. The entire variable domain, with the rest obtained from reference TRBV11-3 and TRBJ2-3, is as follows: EAGVVQSPRYKIIEKKQPVAFWCNPISGHNTLYWYLQNLGQGPELLIRYENEEAVDDSQLPKDRFSAERLKGVDSTLKIQPAELGDSAVYLCASSLGKWGAHTDTQYFGPGTRLTVL.

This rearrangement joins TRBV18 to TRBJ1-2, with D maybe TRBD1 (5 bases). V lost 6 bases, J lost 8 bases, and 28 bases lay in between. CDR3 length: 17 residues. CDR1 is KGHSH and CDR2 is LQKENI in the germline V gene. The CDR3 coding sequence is TGTGCCAGCTCGTCGTCCCGGGACGAAGGATCCCATTGGGGCTACACCTTC. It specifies CASSSSRDEGSHWGYTF.

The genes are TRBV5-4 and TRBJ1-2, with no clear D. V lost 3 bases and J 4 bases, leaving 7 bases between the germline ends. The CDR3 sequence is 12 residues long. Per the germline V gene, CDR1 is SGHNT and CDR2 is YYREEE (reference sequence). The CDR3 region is CASSSPIYGYTF. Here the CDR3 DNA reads TGTGCCAGCAGCTCACCCATCTATGGCTACACCTTC.

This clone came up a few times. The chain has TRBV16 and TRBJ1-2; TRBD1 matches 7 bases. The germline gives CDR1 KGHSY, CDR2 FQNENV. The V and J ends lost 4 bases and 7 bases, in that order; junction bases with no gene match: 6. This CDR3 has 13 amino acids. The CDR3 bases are TGTGCCAGCAGCCCTTCCCAGGGGGTTGGCTACACCTTC. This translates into CASSPSQGVGYTF. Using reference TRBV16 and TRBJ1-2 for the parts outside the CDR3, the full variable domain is GEEVAQTPKHLVRGEGQKAKLYCAPIKGHSYVFWYQQVLKNEFKFLISFQNENVFDETGMPKERFSAKCLPNSPCSLEIQATKLEDSAVYFCASSPSQGVGYTFGSGTRLTVV.

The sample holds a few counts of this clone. The CDR3 region has the DNA TGTGCCAGCAGATTGGACAGATCTGGAAACACCATATATTTT. It is translated as CASRLDRSGNTIYF. The V call is TRBV7-2, the J call TRBJ1-3, with D possibly being TRBD1 (6 bases). Trimming left V 6 bases short and J 1 base short, with 10 bases between. Germline assignment: CDR1 SGHTA and CDR2 FQGNSA. The CDR3 is 14 amino acids.

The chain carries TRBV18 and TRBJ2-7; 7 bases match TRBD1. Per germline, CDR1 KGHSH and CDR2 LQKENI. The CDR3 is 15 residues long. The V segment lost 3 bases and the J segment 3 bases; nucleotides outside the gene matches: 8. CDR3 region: CASSPGTGDHYEQYF. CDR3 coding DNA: TGTGCCAGCTCACCGGGAACAGGGGATCACTACGAGCAGTACTTC.

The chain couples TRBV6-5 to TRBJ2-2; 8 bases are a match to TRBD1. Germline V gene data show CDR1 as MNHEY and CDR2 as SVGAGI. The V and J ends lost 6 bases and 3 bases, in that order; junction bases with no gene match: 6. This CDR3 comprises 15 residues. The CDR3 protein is CASSPGTGHTGELFF. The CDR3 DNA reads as TGTGCCAGCAGCCCCGGGACAGGCCACACCGGGGAGCTGTTTTTT.

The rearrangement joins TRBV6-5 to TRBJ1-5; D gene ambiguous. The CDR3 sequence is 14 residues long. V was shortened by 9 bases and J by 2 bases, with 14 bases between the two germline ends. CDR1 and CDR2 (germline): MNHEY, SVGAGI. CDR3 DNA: TGTGCCAGTCGCGCGACAAACCGCAATCAGCCCCAGCATTTT. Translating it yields CASRATNRNQPQHF.

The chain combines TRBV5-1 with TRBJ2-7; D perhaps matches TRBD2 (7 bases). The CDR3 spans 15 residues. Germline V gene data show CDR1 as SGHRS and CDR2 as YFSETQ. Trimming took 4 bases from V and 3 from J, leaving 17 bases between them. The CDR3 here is CASSQRGRVGYEQYF. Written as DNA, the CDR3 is TGCGCCAGCAGCCAGAGGGGGAGGGTGGGCTACGAGCAGTACTTC.

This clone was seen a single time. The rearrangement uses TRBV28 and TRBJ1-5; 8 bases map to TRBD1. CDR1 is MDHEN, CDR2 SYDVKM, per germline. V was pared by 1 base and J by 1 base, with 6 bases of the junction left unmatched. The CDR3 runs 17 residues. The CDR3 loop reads CASSLYVGQGSNQPQHF. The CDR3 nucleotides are TGTGCCAGCAGTTTATACGTAGGACAGGGCAGCAATCAGCCCCAGCATTTT.

CDR3 loop: CASSIFGRGLNSPLHF. The CDR3 DNA sequence: TGTGCCAGTAGTATTTTTGGGCGGGGTCTCAATTCACCCCTCCACTTT. This chain joins TRBV19 and TRBJ1-6; unclear D gene. The CDR3 contains 16 residues. Germline loops: CDR1 LNHDA, CDR2 SQIVND (reference sequence). V shed 3 bases and J shed 7 bases, with 16 bases lying between them.

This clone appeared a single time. DNA of the CDR3: TGTGCCAGCTCACCTCCGGGACAGGCGTACAATGAGCAGTTCTTC. It is translated as CASSPPGQAYNEQFF. The V gene is TRBV18, the J gene TRBJ2-1; 8 bases agree with TRBD1. The V gene end was trimmed by 3 bases and the J gene end by 4 bases; junction bases not matched to a gene: 5. Germline V gene data show CDR1 as KGHSH and CDR2 as LQKENI. The CDR3 totals 15 residues.

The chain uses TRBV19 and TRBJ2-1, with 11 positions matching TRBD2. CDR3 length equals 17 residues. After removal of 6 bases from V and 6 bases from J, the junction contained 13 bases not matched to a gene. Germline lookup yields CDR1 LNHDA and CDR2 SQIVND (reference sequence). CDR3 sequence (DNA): TGTGCCAGTAGCCCCGGGCTAGCGGGAGGTCGTTTCAATGAGCAGTTCTTC. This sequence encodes CASSPGLAGGRFNEQFF.

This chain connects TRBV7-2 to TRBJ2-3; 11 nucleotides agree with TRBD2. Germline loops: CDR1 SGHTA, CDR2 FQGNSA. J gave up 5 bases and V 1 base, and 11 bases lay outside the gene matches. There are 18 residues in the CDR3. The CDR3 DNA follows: TGTGCCAGCAGCTTAGTGTTAGCGGGAGGGCCGGGAAGAGATACGCAGTATTTT. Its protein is CASSLVLAGGPGRDTQYF.

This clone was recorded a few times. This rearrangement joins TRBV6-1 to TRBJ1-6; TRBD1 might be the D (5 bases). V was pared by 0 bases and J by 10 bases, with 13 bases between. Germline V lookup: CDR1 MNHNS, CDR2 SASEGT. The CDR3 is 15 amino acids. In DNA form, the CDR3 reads TGTGCCAGCAGTGAAGCTAGTGGGGGGAACTCACCCCTCCACTTT. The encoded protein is CASSEASGGNSPLHF.